This passage covers 11 T cell receptor beta chains from one sample sequenced in a study of naive and memory T cell subsets (dated by TCRdb to 2015 to 2018). The library was made by UMI-ligation and nested PCR. The sample was run on an Illumina MiSeq. The beta constant-region primer consisted of an equimolar mixture of two oligonucleotides that together covered TRBC1 and TRBC2. Four rounds of PCR were used to amplify ligated cDNA, with nested alpha and beta constant-region primers being used together with the SP2 primer. TCRdb redid the processing of the public reads, applying fastp at Q25 and MiXCR, and retained in-frame beta chains. Each CDR3 protein appears once, grouped with its most common genes and DNA. Counted in this sample were about 120,000 distinct CDR3 sequences; approximately 37% of them appeared once. The top ten hold approximately 0.87% of the sample. The sample consisted of central memory CD4+ T cells from blood. In the paper's terms, the cell subset or site label means: central memory, CD45RA- CD27+. These receptors all come from a human donor in good health.

In this sample, this clonotype turned up a few times. The gene calls are TRBV6-1 and TRBJ1-4; no definite D call. The length of the CDR3 is 13 residues. Trimming stripped 7 bases from V and 8 bases from J, with 14 bases between. Germline V gives CDR1 MNHNS, CDR2 SASEGT. The CDR3 protein is CASIRGLGEKLFF. The CDR3 nucleotides are TGTGCCAGCATTCGGGGTTTGGGCGAAAAACTGTTTTTT.

This clonotype has at least ten counts. The chain is built from TRBV20-1 and TRBJ1-2; D might be TRBD1 (6 bases). The CDR3 has 14 residues. Looked up from germline, CDR1 is DFQATT and CDR2 is SNEGSKA (reference sequence). V lost 5 bases and J 4 bases, leaving 17 bases between the germline ends. The CDR3 DNA reads as TGCAGTGCTGACCCAACAGGGACTGGCTATGGCTACACCTTC. Translating gives CSADPTGTGYGYTF.

The chain recombines TRBV3-1 with TRBJ2-5; D is unresolved. V shed 2 bases and J shed 4 bases, with 14 bases lying between them. The CDR3 extends over 15 amino acids. Per the germline V gene, CDR1 is LGHDT and CDR2 is YNNKEL (reference sequence). CDR3 sequence reads: CASSQKMEAAETQYF. CDR3 nucleotides: TGTGCCAGCAGCCAAAAAATGGAAGCAGCAGAGACCCAGTACTTC.

The genes are TRBV5-5 and TRBJ1-5, with 7 bases that match TRBD1. CDR3 size: 15 residues. After removal of 0 bases from V and 5 bases from J, the junction contained 5 bases not matched to a gene. The germline CDR1 and CDR2 sequences are SGHKS and YYEKEE (reference sequence). The CDR3 DNA sequence: TGTGCCAGCAGCTTGGCACAGGGGCTTCATCAGCCCCAGCATTTT. This encodes CASSLAQGLHQPQHF. The full variable domain, its missing parts supplied by reference TRBV5-5 and TRBJ1-5, is DAGVTQSPTHLIKTRGQQVTLRCSPISGHKSVSWYQQVLGQGPQFIFQYYEKEERGRGNFPDRFSARQFPNYSSELNVNALLLGDSALYLCASSLAQGLHQPQHFGDGTRLSIL.

The chain employs TRBV12-3 or TRBV12-4 and TRBJ1-1; D remains ambiguous. Trimming took off 0 bases at V and 1 base at J, with 3 bases between the two ends. This CDR3 spans 13 amino acids. The CDR3 reads CASSLARNTEAFF. The DNA of the CDR3 is TGTGCCAGCAGTTTAGCAAGGAACACTGAAGCTTTCTTT.

The rearrangement links TRBV20-1 to TRBJ2-7; TRBD1 is a possible D gene (6 bases). This CDR3 spans 13 amino acids. Germline-derived CDR1 and CDR2 are DFQATT and SNEGSKA (reference sequence). Trimming took 4 bases from V and 7 from J, leaving 17 bases between them. CDR3 residues: CSAMPNDRNEQYF. In nucleotides, the CDR3 is TGCAGTGCTATGCCAAACGACAGGAATGAGCAGTACTTC.

The rearrangement uses TRBV5-4 and TRBJ2-1, with a weak D call TRBD1 (6 bases). The V end lost 5 bases, the J end lost 2 bases, and 11 bases lay between the germline ends. The CDR3 is 14 residues long. Germline V gene lookup returns CDR1 SGHNT and CDR2 YYREEE (reference sequence). The CDR3 DNA reads TGTGCCAGCAGACCCAACAGGGCCTACAATGAGCAGTTCTTC. Its protein is CASRPNRAYNEQFF.

V gene TRBV7-8 combines with J gene TRBJ1-1, with 7 bases identical to TRBD1. The trim removed 2 bases at V and 2 bases at J, leaving 2 bases unmatched. Per germline, CDR1 SGHVS and CDR2 FQNEAQ. The CDR3 consists of 14 residues. CDR3 in amino acids: CASSLTGVNTEAFF. DNA for the CDR3: TGTGCCAGCAGCTTAACAGGGGTTAACACTGAAGCTTTCTTT.

The chain joins TRBV29-1 to TRBJ1-6; TRBD1 matches at 10 bases. V was pared by 0 bases and J by 0 bases, with 14 bases of the junction left unmatched. The CDR3 runs 21 residues. Germline loops: CDR1 SQVTM, CDR2 ANQGSEA. The CDR3 DNA reads as TGCAGCGTTGAAGATCTTTGGGACAGGGGTACGCAGAGCTCCTATAATTCACCCCTCCACTTT. Amino acid sequence: CSVEDLWDRGTQSSYNSPLHF.

This clonotype showed up just a few times. DNA for the CDR3: TGTGCCAGCAGTCCCTGGACGCCCGGGCCCCAGTACTTC. Protein: CASSPWTPGPQYF. This rearrangement joins TRBV27 to TRBJ2-5; D call uncertain. The CDR3 length is 13 residues. V shed 5 bases and J shed 9 bases, with 16 bases lying between them. Germline V gene lookup returns CDR1 MNHEY and CDR2 SMNVEV (reference sequence).

The J gene is TRBJ2-1, the V gene TRBV6-5, with 8 positions matching TRBD1. Germline values: CDR1 MNHEY, CDR2 SVGAGI. V was clipped by 6 bases and J by 0 bases; unmatched bases: 4. The CDR3 is made up of 15 amino acids. CDR3 bases: TGTGCCAGCAGAGGACAGGGAGGCTCCTACAATGAGCAGTTCTTC. This gives the protein CASRGQGGSYNEQFF.